The rows below give T cell receptor beta chains drawn from one sample of a study of breast tumors, draining lymph nodes, adjacent tissues. In TCRdb, the multiplex PCR reads were re-called with MiXCR into one record per CDR3 protein. The sample gives 200,000 to 250,000 distinct CDR3 sequences, less than 45% of which show up once; under 4.5% is in the top ten. The specimen sequenced was axillary lymph node tissue. These receptors originate from a female donor with breast cancer. Some clones in this sample may be carry-over from other donors' samples. The CDR3 runs from the conserved cysteine through the conserved F or W. Fields, in order: D gene, clone size, J gene, V gene, CDR3 protein, CDR3 DNA. The D gene is left open where the match is weak. Only part of the rows carry a size: once, few, many, or a class if the clone is expanded.

>TRBD2|once|TRBJ2-7|TRBV11-3
CASSYGLVGEQYF
TGTGCCAGCAGCTACGGACTAGTCGGCGAGCAGTACTTC
>TRBD2|many|TRBJ2-5|TRBV5-8
CASSQGLAGASQETQYF
TGTGCCAGCAGCCAAGGACTAGCGGGGGCGTCCCAAGAGACCCAGTACTTC
>-|many|TRBJ2-5|TRBV10-3
CAISESRGEGETQYF
TGTGCCATCAGTGAGTCGAGGGGGGAGGGGGAGACCCAGTACTTC
>TRBD2|-|TRBJ2-1|TRBV24-1
CATSAAAGGGYNEQFF
TGTGCCACCAGTGCAGCAGCGGGGGGAGGATACAATGAGCAGTTCTTC
>TRBD2|many|TRBJ2-7|TRBV7-2
CASSLVREGEQYF
TGTGCCAGCAGCTTAGTTCGGGAGGGGGAGCAGTACTTC
>TRBD2|many|TRBJ2-7|TRBV14
CASSQTSARYEQYF
TGTGCCAGCAGCCAAACTAGCGCCCGCTACGAGCAGTACTTC
>-|-|TRBJ2-5|TRBV5-1
CASSRVQGSGETQYF
TGCGCCAGCTCCCGGGTCCAGGGAAGCGGAGAGACCCAGTACTTC
>-|many|TRBJ1-3|TRBV7-3
CASSEKGGNTIYF
TGTGCCAGCAGTGAAAAGGGGGGAAACACCATATATTTT
>TRBD1|-|TRBJ2-3|TRBV7-9
CASSRRGQGDTDTQYF
TGTGCCAGCAGCCGTAGAGGACAGGGGGACACAGATACGCAGTATTTT
>TRBD1|many|TRBJ1-5|TRBV20-1
CSARDRGNQPQHF
TGCAGTGCAAGGGACAGAGGCAATCAGCCCCAGCATTTT
>-|many|TRBJ1-2|TRBV18
CASSPGPGGQRAGYTF
TGTGCCAGCTCCCCGGGACCCGGGGGCCAGCGAGCGGGCTACACCTTC
>-|once|TRBJ1-1|TRBV6-5
CASSPGWTVNTEAFF
TGTGCCAGCAGTCCCGGATGGACAGTGAACACTGAAGCTTTCTTT
>TRBD2|-|TRBJ2-2|TRBV12-3/TRBV12-4
CASSSTSGGSLGELFF
TGTGCCAGCAGTTCCACTAGCGGGGGGTCCCTCGGGGAGCTGTTTTTT
>TRBD2|many|TRBJ2-2|TRBV14
CASARGLEAGELFF
TGTGCCAGCGCGCGGGGACTAGAGGCCGGGGAGCTGTTTTTT
>-|many|TRBJ1-2|TRBV2
CASSVEYGYTF
TGTGCCAGCAGTGTGGAGTATGGCTACACCTTC
>TRBD1|-|TRBJ1-1|TRBV20-1
CSASQGANTEAFF
TGCAGTGCCAGTCAGGGGGCGAACACTGAAGCTTTCTTT
>-|-|TRBJ1-4|TRBV6-1
CASSEAGVATNEKLFF
TGTGCCAGCAGTGAAGCAGGGGTAGCAACTAATGAAAAACTGTTTTTT
>-|many|TRBJ1-3|TRBV6-1
CASSQTVNSGNTIYF
TGTGCCAGCAGTCAGACAGTAAACTCTGGAAACACCATATATTTT
>-|many|TRBJ2-7|TRBV15
CATSKGGAGGAYEQYF
TGTGCCACCAGCAAAGGGGGGGCAGGGGGTGCCTACGAGCAGTACTTC
>TRBD2|many|TRBJ2-7|TRBV11-2
CASSPQGLGGYEQYF
TGTGCCAGCAGCCCCCAGGGACTAGGAGGGTACGAGCAGTACTTC
>TRBD1|-|TRBJ2-1|TRBV18
CASSPPGQGGNEQFF
TGTGCCAGCTCACCACCGGGACAGGGGGGCAATGAGCAGTTCTTC
>-|many|TRBJ2-1|TRBV30
CAWKSWAGMAEQFF
TGTGCCTGGAAGAGTTGGGCAGGGATGGCTGAGCAGTTCTTC
>-|many|TRBJ1-5|TRBV19
CASSMVGQPQHF
TGTGCCAGTAGTATGGTGGGGCAGCCCCAGCATTTT
>-|-|TRBJ2-5|TRBV5-8
CASSLGASYQETQYF
TGTGCCAGCAGCTTGGGGGCCTCCTACCAAGAGACCCAGTACTTC
>TRBD2|-|TRBJ2-5|TRBV20-1
CSAATSGIFQETQYF
TGCAGTGCCGCGACTAGCGGGATCTTTCAAGAGACCCAGTACTTC
>TRBD1|-|TRBJ1-2|TRBV27
CASSTHLSGTGAYGYTF
TGTGCCAGCAGTACGCACCTATCCGGGACAGGAGCCTATGGCTACACCTTC
>-|many|TRBJ2-7|TRBV11-2
CASSTNRLSSYEQYF
TGTGCCAGCAGCACAAACAGGTTGTCCTCCTACGAGCAGTACTTC
>-|-|TRBJ2-1|TRBV9
CASSDLGQPREEPFF
TGTGCCAGCAGCGATTTGGGACAGCCTCGGGAGGAGCCGTTCTTC
>-|many|TRBJ2-7|TRBV20-1
CSATRDFKYEQYF
TGCAGTGCTACAAGGGACTTCAAATACGAGCAGTACTTC
>-|many|TRBJ2-7|TRBV11-3
CASSLLLATEQYF
TGTGCCAGCAGCTTATTACTGGCGACCGAGCAGTACTTC
>-|few|TRBJ2-3|TRBV6-5
CASSPYFKDTQYF
TGTGCCAGCAGTCCTTACTTTAAGGATACGCAGTATTTT
>-|many|TRBJ2-7|TRBV2
CASSSSYEYEQYF
TGTGCCAGCAGCTCCAGTTATGAGTACGAGCAGTACTTC
>TRBD2|-|TRBJ2-1|TRBV9
CASSAPYFAGGSYNEQFF
TGTGCCAGCAGCGCGCCGTACTTTGCGGGAGGCTCCTACAATGAGCAGTTCTTC
>TRBD2|-|TRBJ2-1|TRBV5-8
CASSSGTSGVNNEQFF
TGTGCCAGCAGCTCGGGGACTAGCGGGGTAAACAATGAGCAGTTCTTC
>-|-|TRBJ1-6|TRBV24-1
CATSERRGWVASYNSPLHF
TGTGCCACCAGTGAGAGGAGGGGGTGGGTAGCCTCCTATAATTCACCCCTCCACTTT
>TRBD2|many|TRBJ2-7|TRBV11-3
CASSYGLAASSYEQYF
TGTGCCAGCAGCTACGGACTAGCGGCGAGCTCCTACGAGCAGTACTTC
>TRBD1|many|TRBJ1-2|TRBV7-9
CASSRPGQAFNYGYTF
TGTGCCAGCAGCCGTCCGGGACAGGCATTTAACTATGGCTACACCTTC
>-|-|TRBJ1-5|TRBV15
CATSSLDYHQPQHF
TGTGCCACCAGCAGCTTAGACTACCATCAGCCCCAGCATTTT
>-|many|TRBJ1-2|TRBV6-5
CASSYPAAGGGYTF
TGTGCCAGCAGTTACCCCGCAGCGGGGGGAGGCTACACCTTC
>-|many|TRBJ2-7|TRBV11-2
CASSLVEGLLRYEQYF
TGTGCCAGCAGCTTAGTAGAGGGACTCCTCCGGTACGAGCAGTACTTC
>TRBD1|-|TRBJ1-2|TRBV10-3
CATGQGASDGYTF
TGTGCCACTGGACAGGGGGCATCGGATGGCTACACCTTC
>TRBD1|many|TRBJ2-3|TRBV7-9
CASSLEGGYADTQYF
TGTGCCAGCAGCTTAGAAGGGGGCTACGCAGATACGCAGTATTTT
>TRBD2|-|TRBJ2-7|TRBV25-1
CASSEDLGSGSDEQYF
TGTGCCAGCAGTGAAGATCTGGGGAGCGGGAGTGACGAGCAGTACTTC
>TRBD2|many|TRBJ2-5|TRBV7-9
CASSRSGVGETQYF
TGTGCCAGCAGCCGGAGCGGGGTGGGAGAGACCCAGTACTTC
>-|few|TRBJ2-7|TRBV3-1
CASSQDFWRWGDNEQYF
TGTGCCAGCAGCCAAGATTTTTGGAGGTGGGGGGATAACGAGCAGTACTTC
>-|-|TRBJ1-6|TRBV5-1
CASSLDRRSSYNSPLHF
TGCGCCAGCAGCTTGGATCGGAGAAGCTCCTATAATTCACCCCTCCACTTT
>-|many|TRBJ1-2|TRBV20-1
CSASNPDAFRAYGYTF
TGCAGTGCTTCAAATCCGGATGCATTCCGGGCCTATGGCTACACCTTC
>TRBD2|many|TRBJ2-7|TRBV12-5
CASGSPTSGYEQYF
TGTGCTAGTGGTTCCCCTACTAGCGGCTACGAGCAGTACTTC
>-|-|TRBJ2-6|TRBV7-8
CASSLKTALSSGTHVLTF
TGTGCCAGCAGCTTAAAGACAGCGCTCAGTTCTGGGACCCACGTCCTGACTTTC
>-|many|TRBJ2-1|TRBV29-1
CSVGGGAEQFF
TGCAGCGTTGGGGGGGGCGCTGAGCAGTTCTTC